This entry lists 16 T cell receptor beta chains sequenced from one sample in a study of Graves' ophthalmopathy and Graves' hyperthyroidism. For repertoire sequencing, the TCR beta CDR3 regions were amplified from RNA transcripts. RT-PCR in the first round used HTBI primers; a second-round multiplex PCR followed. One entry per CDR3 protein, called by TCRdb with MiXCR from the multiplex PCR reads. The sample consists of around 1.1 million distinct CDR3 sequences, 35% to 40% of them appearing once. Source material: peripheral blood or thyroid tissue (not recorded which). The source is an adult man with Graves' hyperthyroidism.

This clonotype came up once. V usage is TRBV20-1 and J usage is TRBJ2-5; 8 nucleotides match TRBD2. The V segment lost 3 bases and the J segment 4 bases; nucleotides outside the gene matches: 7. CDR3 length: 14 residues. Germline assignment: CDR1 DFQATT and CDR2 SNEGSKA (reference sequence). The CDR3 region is CSASALAGIETQYF. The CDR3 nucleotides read TGCAGTGCTAGTGCTCTAGCGGGCATAGAGACCCAGTACTTC.

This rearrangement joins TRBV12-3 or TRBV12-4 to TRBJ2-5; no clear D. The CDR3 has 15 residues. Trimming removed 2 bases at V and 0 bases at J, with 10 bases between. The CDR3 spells CASSLRLSHQETQYF. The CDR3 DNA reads TGTGCCAGCAGTTTAAGGTTGAGCCACCAAGAGACCCAGTACTTC.

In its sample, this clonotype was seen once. The CDR3 DNA reads TGTGCCATCAGCTCATCGGGCGGGAGGGGCTACGAGCAGTACTTC. The encoded protein is CAISSSGGRGYEQYF. The V call is TRBV10-3, the J call TRBJ2-7, with 9 bases that match TRBD2. V lost 6 bases and J lost 3; bases outside the gene matches: 9. The CDR3 consists of 15 residues. Germline V lookup: CDR1 ENHRY, CDR2 SYGVKD.

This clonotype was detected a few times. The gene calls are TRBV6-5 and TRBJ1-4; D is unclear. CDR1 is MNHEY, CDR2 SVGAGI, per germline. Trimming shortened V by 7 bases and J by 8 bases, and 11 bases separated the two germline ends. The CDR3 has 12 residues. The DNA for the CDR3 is TGTGCCAGCACCCCTTCAAGGGAAAAACTGTTTTTT. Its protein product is CASTPSREKLFF.

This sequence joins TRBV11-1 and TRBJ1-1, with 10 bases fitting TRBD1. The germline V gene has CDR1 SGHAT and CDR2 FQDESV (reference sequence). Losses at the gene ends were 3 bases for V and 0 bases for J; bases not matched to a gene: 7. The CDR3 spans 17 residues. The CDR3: CASSLLRDRGLNTEAFF. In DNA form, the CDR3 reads TGTGCCAGCAGCTTGCTTCGGGACAGGGGTTTGAACACTGAAGCTTTCTTT.

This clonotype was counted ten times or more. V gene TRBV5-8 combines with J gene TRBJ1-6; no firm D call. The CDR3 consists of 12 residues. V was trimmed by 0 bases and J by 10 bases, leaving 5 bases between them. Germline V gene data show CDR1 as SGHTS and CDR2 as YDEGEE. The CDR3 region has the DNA TGTGCCAGCAGCTTGGATGAATCACCCCTCCACTTT. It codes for CASSLDESPLHF.

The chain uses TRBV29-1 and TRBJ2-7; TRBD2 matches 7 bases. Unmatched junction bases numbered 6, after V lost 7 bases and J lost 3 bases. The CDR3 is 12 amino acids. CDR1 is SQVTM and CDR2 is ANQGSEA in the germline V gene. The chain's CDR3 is CSAGDYLYEQYF. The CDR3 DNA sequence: TGCAGCGCCGGGGACTATCTCTACGAGCAGTACTTC.

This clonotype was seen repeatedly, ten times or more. DNA of the CDR3: TGTGCCAGCAGTTACCGGGGACGCCTCGACCAAGAGACCCAGTACTTC. Translated: CASSYRGRLDQETQYF. The J gene is TRBJ2-5, the V gene TRBV9; either TRBD1 or TRBD2 may supply D (5 bases each). This CDR3 region has 16 residues. Germline assignment: CDR1 SGDLS and CDR2 YYNGEE. Trimming shortened V by 5 bases and J by 0 bases, and 17 bases separated the two germline ends.

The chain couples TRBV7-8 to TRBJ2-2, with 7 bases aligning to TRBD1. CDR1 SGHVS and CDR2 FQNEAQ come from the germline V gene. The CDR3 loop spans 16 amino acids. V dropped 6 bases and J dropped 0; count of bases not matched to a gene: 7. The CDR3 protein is CASRSGTAANTGELFF. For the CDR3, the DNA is TGTGCCAGCAGGTCCGGGACAGCGGCGAACACCGGGGAGCTGTTTTTT.

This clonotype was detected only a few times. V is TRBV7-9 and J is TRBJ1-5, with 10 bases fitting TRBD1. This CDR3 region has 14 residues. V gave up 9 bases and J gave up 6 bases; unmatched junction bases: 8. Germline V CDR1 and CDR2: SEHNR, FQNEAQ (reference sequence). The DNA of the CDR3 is TGTGCCAGTAGTACGGGACAGGGGTTTCAGCCCCAGCATTTT. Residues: CASSTGQGFQPQHF.

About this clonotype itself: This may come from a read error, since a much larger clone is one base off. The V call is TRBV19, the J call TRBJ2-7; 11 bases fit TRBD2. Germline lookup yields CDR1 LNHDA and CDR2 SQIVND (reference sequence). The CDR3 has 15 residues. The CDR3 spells CASSVGLAASCEQYF. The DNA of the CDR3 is TGTGCCAGTAGTGTGGGACTAGCGGCCTCCTGCGAGCAGTACTTC.

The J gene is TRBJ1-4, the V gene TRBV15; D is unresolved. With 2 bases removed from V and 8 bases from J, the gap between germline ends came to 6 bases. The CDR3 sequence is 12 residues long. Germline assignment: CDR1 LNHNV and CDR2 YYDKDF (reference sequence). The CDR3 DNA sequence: TGTGCCACCAGCAGACATGGGGAAAAACTGTTTTTT. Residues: CATSRHGEKLFF.

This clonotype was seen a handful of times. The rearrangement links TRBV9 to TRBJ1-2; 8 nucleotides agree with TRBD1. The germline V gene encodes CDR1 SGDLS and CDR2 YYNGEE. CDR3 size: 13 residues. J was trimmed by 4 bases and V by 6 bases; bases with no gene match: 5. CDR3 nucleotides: TGTGCCAGCACCCCGGGACAGGTCTATGGCTACACCTTC. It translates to CASTPGQVYGYTF. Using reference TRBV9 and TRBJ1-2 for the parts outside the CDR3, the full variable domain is DSGVTQTPKHLITATGQRVTLRCSPRSGDLSVYWYQQSLDQGLQFLIQYYNGEERAKGNILERFSAQQFPDLHSELNLSSLELGDSALYFCASTPGQVYGYTFGSGTRLTVV.

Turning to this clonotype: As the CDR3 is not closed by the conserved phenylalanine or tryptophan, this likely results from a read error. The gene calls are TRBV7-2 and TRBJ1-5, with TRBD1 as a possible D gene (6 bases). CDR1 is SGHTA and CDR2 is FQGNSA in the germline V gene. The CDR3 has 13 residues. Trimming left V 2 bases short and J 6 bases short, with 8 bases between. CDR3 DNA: TGTGCCAGCAGCTTAAAAGGGGGTCAGCCCCAGCATCTT. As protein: CASSLKGGQPQHL.

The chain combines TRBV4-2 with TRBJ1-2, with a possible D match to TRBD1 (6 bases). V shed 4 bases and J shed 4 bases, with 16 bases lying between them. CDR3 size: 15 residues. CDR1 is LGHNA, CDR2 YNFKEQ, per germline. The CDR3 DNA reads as TGTGCCAGCAGCCCGGGAGGAGGGGGTCCCTATGGCTACACCTTC. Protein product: CASSPGGGGPYGYTF.

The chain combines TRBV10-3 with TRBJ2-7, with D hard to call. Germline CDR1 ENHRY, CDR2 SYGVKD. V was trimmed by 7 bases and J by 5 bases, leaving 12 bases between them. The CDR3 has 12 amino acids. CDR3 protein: CAITALGNEQYF. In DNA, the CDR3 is TGTGCCATCACCGCCCTGGGGAACGAGCAGTACTTC.